This TCR beta chain was identified during a study of long-term antiretroviral therapy in people with HIV. General study results and limits: CDR3 length ranges were narrower in HIV repertoires than in controls. In the period from the mid-2000s to the late 2010s, blood was collected, possibly under older ART regimens.

To note about this clone: Its antigen is not known.

This was the immunoSEQ v3.0 assay at survey level. Method: immunoSEQ multiplex PCR; TCRdb's copy keeps in-frame clones and lacks some. The data hold roughly 14,000 clones, with around four fifths observed a single time. The CDR3 runs to 14 residues. With 5 bases removed from V and 4 bases from J, the gap between germline ends came to 14 bases. Germline-derived CDR1 and CDR2 are SNHLY and FYNNEI. Treatment of all HIV participants took place in the United States. The TCR comes from a man aged 35 to 55 with HIV. The sequenced sample was unsorted PBMCs, obtained 1.3 years before starting antiretroviral therapy. V usage is TRBV2 and J usage is TRBJ1-1; a weak D match, TRBD1 (5 bases). The CDR3 reads CASSRTGRTTEAFF. CDR3 DNA: TGTGCCAGCAGTCGAACAGGCAGGACCACTGAAGCTTTCTTT.